The T cell receptor (beta chain) described here comes from a study of blood T cell repertoires in COVID-19. Across the study: Samples came from the United States, Italy and Spain, spanning acute and convalescent COVID-19. The cDNA or gDNA used as material had been derived from T cells, B-cell-depleted T cells, or PBMCs.

The germline V and J ends were trimmed by 4 bases and 8 bases, with 13 bases remaining between them. This CDR3 is built from 13 residues. CDR1 and CDR2 (germline): SGHRS, YFSETQ. Source study methods: How many nucleated cells were present was estimated from reference gene primer amplification. Profiled with immunoSEQ multiplex PCR; TCRdb holds only in-frame clones, not every one. The DNA gave D and trimming, while V, J and clone size come from that table. The data contain over 200,000 clones, 80% to 85% of them singletons. Sequenced material: peripheral blood. The V gene is TRBV5-1, the J gene TRBJ1-5; no reliable D call. The TCR was taken from a human donor in a cohort sampled during active COVID-19. This CDR3 reads CASSLGGGEPQHF. DNA of the CDR3: TGCGCCAGCAGCCTGGGAGGCGGGGAGCCCCAGCATTTT.